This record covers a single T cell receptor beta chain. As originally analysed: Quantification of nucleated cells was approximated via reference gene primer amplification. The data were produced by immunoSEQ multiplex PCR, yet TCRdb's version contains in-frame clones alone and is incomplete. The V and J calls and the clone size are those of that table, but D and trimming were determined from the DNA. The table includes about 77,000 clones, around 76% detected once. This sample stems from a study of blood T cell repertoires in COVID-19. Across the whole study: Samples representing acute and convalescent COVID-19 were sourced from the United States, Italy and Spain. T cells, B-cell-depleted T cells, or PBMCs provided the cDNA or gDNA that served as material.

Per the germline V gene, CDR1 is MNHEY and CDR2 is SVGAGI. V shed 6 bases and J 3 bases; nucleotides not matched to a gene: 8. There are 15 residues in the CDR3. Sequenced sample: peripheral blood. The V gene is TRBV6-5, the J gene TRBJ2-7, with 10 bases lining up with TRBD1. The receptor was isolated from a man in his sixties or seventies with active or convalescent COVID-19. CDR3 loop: CASRMGTGEGYEQYF. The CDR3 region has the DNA TGTGCCAGCAGGATGGGGACAGGGGAGGGCTACGAGCAGTACTTC.